This entry is about one TCR beta chain. The antigen it binds to is not known. The input lacks base qualities; no much larger clone sits a single base away. The meaning of the sample's time point label: baseline before first vaccination. The vaccinee samples were drawn from two UK trials, COV001 and COV002, one of which was a single-blind randomized controlled phase 2/3 trial testing AZD1222 (ChAdOx1 nCoV-19) in healthy adults. For TCRbeta chain sequencing, PBMC samples from trial participants were taken at day 0 and at day 28 after the second dose. CDR1 and CDR2 were assigned from the germline V gene as SGHDT and YYEEEE. Reading from cysteine to phenylalanine, the CDR3 counts 12 amino acids. Only the CDR3 part of the read is kept: 36 bases, read in frame from the first base. Between the V and J ends, shortened by 2 bases and 5 bases respectively, the junction contains 7 bases. The CDR3 regions of human TCRbeta chains were analyzed by immunosequencing. The study's processing was this. Repertoire TCRs were matched against a reference library of SARS-CoV-2-specific TCRs generated with the MIRA antigen-specificity platform. Breadth was defined as the fraction of unique TCRs that were SARS-CoV-2-associated. Depth was defined as the fraction of total T cells that were SARS-CoV-2-associated. Using the MIRA data, every spike-specific TCR was mapped to the spike region that the TCR reacted to and assigned to either a CD4 or a CD8 class. Log10-transformed breadth and depth values were compared by one-way ANOVA with Sidak's multiple comparisons tests. In its TCRdb copy, this immuneACCESS table keeps in-frame sequences only and misses some clones. Where compared with another copy, unresolved V genes explain less than half of these, and the others have no known cause. The DNA was the basis for D and trimming; V, J and clone size are from that table. The sample includes 95,000 to 150,000 clones, with about nine tenths observed a single time. About 7.8% of the sample goes to the ten largest clones.

This sample was included in a study of T cell responses to AZD1222 COVID-19 vaccine (dated by TCRdb to the early 2020s). Background on the whole study: Because spike-specific TCR depth and breadth did not differ between the two schedules, AZD1222 recipients who got a second dose at roughly 4 weeks were pooled with those who got a second dose at roughly 12 weeks. A total of approximately 240 trial participants underwent TCR sequencing, of whom roughly 210 had received two doses of AZD1222 and approximately 25 had received two doses of the MenACWY control vaccine. Trial participants were enrolled by age into 18-55, 56-69 and 70-plus year subgroups, with roughly 160, 29 and 62 TCR-sequenced participants respectively. The study at large found these results: Participants were mostly white British and included more females than males, and it was suggested by the authors that clonal diversity may have been underestimated. The vaccine-associated CD4 TCRs covered the entire spike protein, and the dominant responses fell in regions 160-218 and 743-854. Because no day 14 peak-response samples were available, repertoires were characterized only after the peak T cell response. The 56-69-year group was small, and its depth increase did not reach significance, likely because of low power. After two AZD1222 doses, spike-specific TCR breadth and depth were significantly higher than at day 0 and than in MenACWY recipients. Conclusions about previously exposed vaccinees are limited, since just five or six AZD1222 recipients were seropositive for SARS-CoV-2 at baseline. Reportedly, close to half of the unique spike-specific TCRs recognized epitopes lying outside the regions that are mutated in the B.1.351 and B.1.1.7 variants.

The sequence is built from TRBV5-6 and TRBJ1-2; the D region possibly corresponds to TRBD1 (6 bases align). The sequencing used peripheral blood, collected on day 0 of AZD1222 vaccination. This clonotype was obtained from an adult in good health. CDR3 sequence: CASSFTGYGYTF. The nucleotide sequence is TGTGCCAGCAGCTTCACAGGGTATGGCTACACCTTC.